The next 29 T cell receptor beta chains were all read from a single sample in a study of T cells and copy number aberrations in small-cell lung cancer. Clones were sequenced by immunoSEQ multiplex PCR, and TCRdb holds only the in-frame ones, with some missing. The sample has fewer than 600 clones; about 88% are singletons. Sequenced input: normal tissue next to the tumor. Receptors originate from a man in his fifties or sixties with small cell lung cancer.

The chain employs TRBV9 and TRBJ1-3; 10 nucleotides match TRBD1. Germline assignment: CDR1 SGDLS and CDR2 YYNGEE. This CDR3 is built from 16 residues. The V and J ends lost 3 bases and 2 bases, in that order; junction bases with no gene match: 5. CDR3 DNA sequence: TGTGCCAGCAGCGGGTCGGACAGGGGGACTGGAAACACCATATATTTT. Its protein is CASSGSDRGTGNTIYF.

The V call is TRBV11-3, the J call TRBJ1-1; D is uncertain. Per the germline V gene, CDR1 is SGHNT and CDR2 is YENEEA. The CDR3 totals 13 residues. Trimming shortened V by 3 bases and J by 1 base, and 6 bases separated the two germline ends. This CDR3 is CASSFRRNTEAFF. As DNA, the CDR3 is TGTGCCAGCAGCTTTAGGAGGAACACTGAAGCTTTCTTT.

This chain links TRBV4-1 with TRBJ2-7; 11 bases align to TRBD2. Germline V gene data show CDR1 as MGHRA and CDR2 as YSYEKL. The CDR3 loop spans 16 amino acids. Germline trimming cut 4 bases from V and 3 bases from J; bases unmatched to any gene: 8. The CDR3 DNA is TGCGCCAGCAGCCTCCCCCGGGGGACTAGCGGCTACGAGCAGTACTTC. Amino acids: CASSLPRGTSGYEQYF.

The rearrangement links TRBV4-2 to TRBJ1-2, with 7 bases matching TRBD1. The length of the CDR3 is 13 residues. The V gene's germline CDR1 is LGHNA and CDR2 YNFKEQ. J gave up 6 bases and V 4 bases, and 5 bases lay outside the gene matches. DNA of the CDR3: TGTGCCAGCAGCCTAGGGGGCGATAATGGCTACACCTTC. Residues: CASSLGGDNGYTF.

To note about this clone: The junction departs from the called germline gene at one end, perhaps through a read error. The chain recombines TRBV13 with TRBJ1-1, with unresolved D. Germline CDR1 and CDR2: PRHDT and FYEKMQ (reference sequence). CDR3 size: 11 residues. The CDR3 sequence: CASSDNTEVFF. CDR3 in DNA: TGTGCCAGCAGCGACAACACTGAAGTTTTCTTT.

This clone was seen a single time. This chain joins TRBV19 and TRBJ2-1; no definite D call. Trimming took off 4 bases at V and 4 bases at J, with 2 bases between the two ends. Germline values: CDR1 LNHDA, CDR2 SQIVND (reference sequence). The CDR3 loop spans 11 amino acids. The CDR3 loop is CASSNYNEQFF. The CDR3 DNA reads TGTGCCAGTAGTAATTACAATGAGCAGTTCTTC.

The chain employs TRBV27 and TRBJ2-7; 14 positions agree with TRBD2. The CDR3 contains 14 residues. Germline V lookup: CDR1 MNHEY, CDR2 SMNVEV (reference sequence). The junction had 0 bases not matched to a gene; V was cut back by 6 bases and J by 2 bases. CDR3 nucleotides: TGTGCCAGCAGGGGACTAGCGGGAGCCTACGAGCAGTACTTC. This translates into CASRGLAGAYEQYF.

The CDR3 region has the DNA TGTGCCAGCAGTGATCGGCGCACTAACACAGATACGCAGTATTTT. It yields the protein CASSDRRTNTDTQYF. The V call is TRBV2, the J call TRBJ2-3; D is ambiguous. V lost 3 bases and J 2 bases, leaving 12 bases between the germline ends. There are 15 residues in the CDR3. Germline CDR1 is SNHLY and CDR2 is FYNNEI.

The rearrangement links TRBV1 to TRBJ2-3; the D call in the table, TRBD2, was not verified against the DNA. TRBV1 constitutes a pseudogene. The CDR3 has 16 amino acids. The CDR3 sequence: CTSSQEAREPTDTQYF. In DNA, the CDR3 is TGCACCAGCAGCCAAGAAGCGCGGGAGCCCACAGATACGCAGTATTTT.

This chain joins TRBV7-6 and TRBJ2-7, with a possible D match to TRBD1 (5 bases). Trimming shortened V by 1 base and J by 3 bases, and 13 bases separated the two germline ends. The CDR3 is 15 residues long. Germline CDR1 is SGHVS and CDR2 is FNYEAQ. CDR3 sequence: CASSLGGGRFYEQYF. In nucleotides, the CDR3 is TGTGCCAGCAGCTTAGGGGGCGGACGCTTCTACGAGCAGTACTTC.

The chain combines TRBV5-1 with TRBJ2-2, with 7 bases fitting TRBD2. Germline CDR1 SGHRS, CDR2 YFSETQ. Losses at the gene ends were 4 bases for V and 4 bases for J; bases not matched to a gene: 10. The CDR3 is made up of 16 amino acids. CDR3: CASSLKSGGFTGELFF. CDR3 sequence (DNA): TGCGCCAGCAGCCTAAAGTCCGGGGGGTTCACCGGGGAGCTGTTTTTT.

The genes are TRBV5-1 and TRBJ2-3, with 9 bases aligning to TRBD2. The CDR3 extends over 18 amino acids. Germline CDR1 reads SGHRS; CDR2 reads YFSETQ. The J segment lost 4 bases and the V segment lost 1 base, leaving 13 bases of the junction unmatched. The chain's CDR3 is CASSLLVAGGPSADTQYF. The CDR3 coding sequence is TGCGCCAGCAGCTTGTTGGTTGCGGGAGGGCCTAGCGCAGATACGCAGTATTTT.

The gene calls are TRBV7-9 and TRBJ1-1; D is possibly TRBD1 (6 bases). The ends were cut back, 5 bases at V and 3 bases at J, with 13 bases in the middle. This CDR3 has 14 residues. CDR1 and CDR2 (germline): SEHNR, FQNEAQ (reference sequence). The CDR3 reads CASSVGQRDTEAFF. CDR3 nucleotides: TGTGCCAGCAGCGTTGGACAGAGGGACACTGAAGCTTTCTTT.

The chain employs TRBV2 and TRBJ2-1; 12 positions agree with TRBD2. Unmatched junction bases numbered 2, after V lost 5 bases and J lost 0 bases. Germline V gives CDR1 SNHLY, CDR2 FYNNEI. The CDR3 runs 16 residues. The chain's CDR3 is CASSLTSGSSYNEQFF. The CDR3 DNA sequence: TGTGCCAGCAGTCTGACTAGCGGGAGCTCCTACAATGAGCAGTTCTTC.

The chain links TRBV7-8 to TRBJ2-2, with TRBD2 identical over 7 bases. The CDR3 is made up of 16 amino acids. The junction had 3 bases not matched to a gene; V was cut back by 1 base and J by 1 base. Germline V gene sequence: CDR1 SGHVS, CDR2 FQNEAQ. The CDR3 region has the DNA TGTGCCAGCAGCTTAGTGGAGCGGGGGAACACCGGGGAGCTGTTTTTT. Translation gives CASSLVERGNTGELFF.

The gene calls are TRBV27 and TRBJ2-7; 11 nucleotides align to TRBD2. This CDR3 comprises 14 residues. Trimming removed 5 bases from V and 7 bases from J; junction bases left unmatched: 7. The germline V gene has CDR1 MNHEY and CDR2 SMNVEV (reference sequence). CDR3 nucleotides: TGTGCCAGCAGTCCAGTAGCGGGGGGGTGGGAGCAGTACTTC. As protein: CASSPVAGGWEQYF.

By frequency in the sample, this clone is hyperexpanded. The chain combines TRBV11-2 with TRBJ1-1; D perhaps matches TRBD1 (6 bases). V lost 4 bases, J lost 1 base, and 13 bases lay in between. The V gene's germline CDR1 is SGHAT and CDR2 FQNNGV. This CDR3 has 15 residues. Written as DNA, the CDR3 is TGTGCCAGCAGCTCCACAGACAGGAAGAACACTGAAGCTTTCTTT. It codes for CASSSTDRKNTEAFF.

The CDR3 loop reads CASSQDRRKQFF. CDR3 in DNA: TGTGCCAGCAGCCAAGATCGGAGAAAGCAGTTCTTC. The chain employs TRBV14 and TRBJ2-1; D is unresolved. V lost 0 bases to trimming and J lost 11 bases, with 8 bases between them. CDR1 SGHDN and CDR2 FVKESK come from the germline V gene. This CDR3 has 12 residues.

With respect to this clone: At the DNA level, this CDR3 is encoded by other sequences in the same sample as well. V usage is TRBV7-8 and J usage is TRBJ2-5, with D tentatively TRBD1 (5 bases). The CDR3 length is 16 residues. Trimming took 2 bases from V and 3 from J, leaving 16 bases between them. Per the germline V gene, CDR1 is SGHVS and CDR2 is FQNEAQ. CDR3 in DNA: TGTGCCAGCAGCTTATTTAAAATTTTAGGGGAAGAGACCCAGTACTTC. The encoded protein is CASSLFKILGEETQYF.

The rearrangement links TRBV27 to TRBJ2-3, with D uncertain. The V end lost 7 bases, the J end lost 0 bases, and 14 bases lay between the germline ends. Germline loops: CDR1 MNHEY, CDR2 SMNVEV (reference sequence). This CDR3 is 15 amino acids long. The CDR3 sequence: CASNPIEYSTDTQYF. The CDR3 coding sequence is TGTGCCAGCAACCCCATAGAGTATAGCACAGATACGCAGTATTTT.

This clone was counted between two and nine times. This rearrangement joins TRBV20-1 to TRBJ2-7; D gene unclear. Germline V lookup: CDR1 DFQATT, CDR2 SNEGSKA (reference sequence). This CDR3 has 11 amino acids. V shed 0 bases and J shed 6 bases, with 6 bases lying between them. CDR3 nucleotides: TGCAGTGCTAGAGATCTTGGCGAGCAGTACTTC. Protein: CSARDLGEQYF.

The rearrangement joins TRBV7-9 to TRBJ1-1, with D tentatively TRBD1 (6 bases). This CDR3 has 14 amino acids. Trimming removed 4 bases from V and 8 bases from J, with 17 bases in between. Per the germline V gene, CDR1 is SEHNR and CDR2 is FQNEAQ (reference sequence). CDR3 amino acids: CASSSLRLGGEAFF. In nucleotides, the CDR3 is TGTGCCAGCAGCTCCCTGAGGCTGGGGGGCGAAGCTTTCTTT.

The DNA for the CDR3 is TGTGCCAGCAGTTCATCGAGGGGGCGGTGGAACACTGAAGCTTTCTTT. The encoded protein is CASSSSRGRWNTEAFF. The J gene is TRBJ1-1, the V gene TRBV27; 7 bases match TRBD1. The CDR3 contains 16 residues. The J segment lost 1 base and the V segment lost 4 bases, leaving 9 bases of the junction unmatched. Per the germline V gene, CDR1 is MNHEY and CDR2 is SMNVEV (reference sequence).

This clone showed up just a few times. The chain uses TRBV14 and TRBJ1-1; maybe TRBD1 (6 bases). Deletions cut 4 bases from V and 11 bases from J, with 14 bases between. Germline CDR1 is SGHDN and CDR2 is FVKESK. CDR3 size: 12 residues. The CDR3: CASSLNRVRAFF. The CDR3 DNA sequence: TGTGCCAGCAGCCTAAACAGGGTACGGGCTTTCTTT.

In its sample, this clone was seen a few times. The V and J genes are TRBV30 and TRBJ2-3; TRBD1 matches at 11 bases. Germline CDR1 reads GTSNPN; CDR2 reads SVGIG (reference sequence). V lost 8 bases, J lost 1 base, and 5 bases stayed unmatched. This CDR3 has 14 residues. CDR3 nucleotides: TGTGCCGGGACAGGGGGTTCCCGCACAGATACGCAGTATTTT. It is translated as CAGTGGSRTDTQYF.

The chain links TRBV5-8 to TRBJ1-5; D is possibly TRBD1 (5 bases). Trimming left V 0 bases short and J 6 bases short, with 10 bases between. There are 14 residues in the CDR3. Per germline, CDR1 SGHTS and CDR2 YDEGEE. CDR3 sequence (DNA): TGTGCCAGCAGCTTGGGGCAGGGAGGTCAGCCCCAGCATTTT. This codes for CASSLGQGGQPQHF.

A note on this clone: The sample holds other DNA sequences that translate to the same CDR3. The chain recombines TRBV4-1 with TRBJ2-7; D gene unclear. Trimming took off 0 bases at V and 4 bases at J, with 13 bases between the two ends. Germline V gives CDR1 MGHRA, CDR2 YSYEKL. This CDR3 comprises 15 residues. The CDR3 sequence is CASSQDSSDDYEQYF. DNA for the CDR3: TGCGCCAGCAGCCAAGATTCGTCGGACGATTACGAGCAGTACTTC.

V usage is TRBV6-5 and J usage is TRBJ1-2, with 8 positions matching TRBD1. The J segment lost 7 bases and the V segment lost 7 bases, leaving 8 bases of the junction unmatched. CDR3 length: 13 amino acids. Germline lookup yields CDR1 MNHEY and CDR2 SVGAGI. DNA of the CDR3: TGTGCCAGCATTGGAGGACAGGGTGCTGGCTACACCTTC. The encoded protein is CASIGGQGAGYTF.

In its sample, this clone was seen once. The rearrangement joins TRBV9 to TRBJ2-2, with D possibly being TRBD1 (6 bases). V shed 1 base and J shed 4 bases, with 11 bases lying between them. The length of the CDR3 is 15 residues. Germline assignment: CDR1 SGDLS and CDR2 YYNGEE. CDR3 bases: TGTGCCAGCAGCGTAATGGGGGCAAGCACCGGGGAGCTGTTTTTT. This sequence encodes CASSVMGASTGELFF.